These 21 T cell receptor beta chains share one sample of origin, sequenced in a study of blood T cell repertoires in COVID-19. Repertoires were generated with immunoSEQ multiplex PCR, while TCRdb's copy carries only in-frame clones and drops some. The table lists some 240,000 clones, more than 75% of them singletons, with about 3.3% in the top ten. The sequencing input was PBMCs or T cells enriched from blood (not recorded which). These receptors came from a middle-aged woman with acute COVID-19.

This clone has just one count. V usage is TRBV7-3 and J usage is TRBJ2-2; 14 positions match TRBD2. The CDR3 sequence is 17 residues long. Unmatched junction bases numbered 10, after V lost 5 bases and J lost 8 bases. Germline CDR1 is SGHTA and CDR2 is FQGTGA. The DNA for the CDR3 is TGTGCCAGCAGCCTAGGGACTAGCGGGAGTATGTCAGGGGAGCTGTTTTTT. Its protein is CASSLGTSGSMSGELFF.

The V gene is TRBV10-3, the J gene TRBJ2-1; TRBD2 agrees at 8 bases. Per the germline V gene, CDR1 is ENHRY and CDR2 is SYGVKD. J was trimmed by 4 bases and V by 10 bases; bases with no gene match: 9. The CDR3 has 14 residues. CDR3 bases: TGTGCCACCACCGGGACTAGAGCTTACAATGAGCAGTTCTTC. This gives the protein CATTGTRAYNEQFF.

The CDR3 DNA reads TGCGCCAGCAGCCCGTCGACTAGCGGGAGGTCGAACACCGGGGAGCTGTTTTTT. This encodes CASSPSTSGRSNTGELFF. The chain is built from TRBV5-1 and TRBJ2-2; 13 bases align to TRBD2. The CDR3 extends over 18 amino acids. Germline assignment: CDR1 SGHRS and CDR2 YFSETQ. The V and J ends lost 4 bases and 0 bases, in that order; junction bases with no gene match: 6.

This clone was recorded a few times. The rearrangement uses TRBV7-9 and TRBJ1-5; D is ambiguous. CDR1 and CDR2 from the germline V gene are SEHNR and FQNEAQ (reference sequence). The CDR3 totals 15 residues. Trimming stripped 5 bases from V and 1 base from J, with 12 bases between. CDR3 bases: TGTGCCAGCAGCCCCGCGGGTGACAGCAATCAGCCCCAGCATTTT. Residues: CASSPAGDSNQPQHF.

The chain uses TRBV5-1 and TRBJ2-5; TRBD1 matches at 8 bases. The CDR3 runs to 16 residues. Germline V gene sequence: CDR1 SGHRS, CDR2 YFSETQ. After removal of 4 bases from V and 4 bases from J, the junction contained 12 bases not matched to a gene. The CDR3 spells CASSPSDRVLAETQYF. The CDR3 nucleotides read TGCGCCAGCAGCCCTTCGGACAGGGTATTAGCAGAGACCCAGTACTTC.

This rearrangement joins TRBV24-1 to TRBJ2-1; TRBD2 matches at 8 bases. The CDR3 contains 15 residues. Trimming cost V 3 bases and J 6 bases; bases outside gene matches: 6. Germline V lookup: CDR1 KGHDR, CDR2 SFDVKD. CDR3 region: CATSDMSGSFNEQFF. The CDR3 DNA sequence: TGTGCCACCAGTGATATGAGCGGGAGTTTCAATGAGCAGTTCTTC.

The chain employs TRBV2 and TRBJ2-2; 10 bases match TRBD2. The CDR3 runs to 15 residues. The J segment lost 5 bases and the V segment lost 6 bases, leaving 6 bases of the junction unmatched. Germline assignment: CDR1 SNHLY and CDR2 FYNNEI. The CDR3 reads CASRLLAGKTGELFF. DNA of the CDR3: TGTGCCAGCAGGCTACTAGCGGGAAAAACCGGGGAGCTGTTTTTT.

This chain joins TRBV27 and TRBJ1-4, with 7 bases aligning to TRBD1. CDR3 size: 14 residues. The ends lost 7 bases at V and 8 bases at J; junction bases unmatched: 10. Germline V gene data show CDR1 as MNHEY and CDR2 as SMNVEV (reference sequence). The CDR3 DNA reads TGTGCCAGCAATCGCAACCCGGGACAGGAAAAACTGTTTTTT. Its protein product is CASNRNPGQEKLFF.

V and J are TRBV19 and TRBJ1-3, with 7 bases lining up with TRBD1. The CDR3 runs 21 residues. Looked up from germline, CDR1 is LNHDA and CDR2 is SQIVND (reference sequence). V was pared by 3 bases and J by 0 bases, with 20 bases of the junction left unmatched. The CDR3 here is CASSMAPGQALPRVSGNTIYF. Written as DNA, the CDR3 is TGTGCCAGTAGTATGGCCCCCGGACAGGCCCTTCCACGCGTCTCTGGAAACACCATATATTTT.

The CDR3 here is CASSSEGQFSNQPQHF. CDR3 DNA: TGTGCCAGCAGCTCAGAAGGACAGTTTAGCAATCAGCCCCAGCATTTT. The chain links TRBV7-3 to TRBJ1-5; possibly TRBD1 for D (6 bases). The CDR3 is 16 amino acids. The germline gives CDR1 SGHTA, CDR2 FQGTGA. V lost 4 bases to trimming and J lost 0 bases, with 13 bases between them. Looking up the rest from reference TRBV7-3 and TRBJ1-5 gives the full variable domain: GAGVSQTPSNKVTEKGKYVELRCDPISGHTALYWYRQSLGQGPEFLIYFQGTGAADDSGLPNDRFFAVRPEGSVSTLKIQRTERGDSAVYLCASSSEGQFSNQPQHFGDGTRLSIL.

CDR3 sequence (DNA): TGTGCCAGCAGCTCTGACAGGGGGCTCACTGAAGCTTTCTTT. Translating it yields CASSSDRGLTEAFF. The chain employs TRBV7-6 and TRBJ1-1; the match to TRBD1 covers 10 bases. CDR1 and CDR2 (germline): SGHVS, FNYEAQ. V shed 4 bases, J shed 4 bases, and the junction held 3 bases outside the gene matches. The length of the CDR3 is 14 residues.

This chain uses TRBV27 with TRBJ2-5; 11 bases map to TRBD2. Trimming removed 6 bases from V and 1 base from J; junction bases left unmatched: 10. Per germline, CDR1 MNHEY and CDR2 SMNVEV (reference sequence). CDR3 length: 17 amino acids. DNA of the CDR3: TGTGCCAGCAGCCGCCGTAGACTAGCGGGATCCCAAGAGACCCAGTACTTC. This codes for CASSRRRLAGSQETQYF.

This clone was recorded a few times. The chain is built from TRBV28 and TRBJ2-1, with TRBD2 matching 11 bases. The junction had 10 bases not matched to a gene; V was cut back by 2 bases and J by 7 bases. The germline V gene has CDR1 MDHEN and CDR2 SYDVKM. The CDR3 has 17 residues. The CDR3 spells CASSLRLAGKRKNEQFF. CDR3 coding DNA: TGTGCCAGCAGTTTACGACTAGCGGGGAAGCGGAAAAATGAGCAGTTCTTC.

The chain employs TRBV9 and TRBJ2-3; TRBD2 matches 8 bases. Germline values: CDR1 SGDLS, CDR2 YYNGEE. V lost 0 bases to trimming and J lost 1 base; unmatched junction nucleotides: 4. The CDR3 consists of 16 residues. The CDR3, as DNA: TGTGCCAGCAGCGTAGATACGGGAGGGGGCACAGATACGCAGTATTTT. This translates into CASSVDTGGGTDTQYF.

V gene TRBV7-9 combines with J gene TRBJ1-2, with D possibly matching TRBD1 (5 bases). Trimming shortened V by 5 bases and J by 4 bases, and 23 bases separated the two germline ends. The CDR3 is 17 residues long. CDR1 and CDR2 from the germline V gene are SEHNR and FQNEAQ (reference sequence). CDR3 coding DNA: TGTGCCAGCAGCCCACTCCAGGGACTACGGACGATCTATGGCTACACCTTC. Protein product: CASSPLQGLRTIYGYTF.

This chain joins TRBV6-1 and TRBJ2-3; TRBD2 matches at 12 bases. The CDR3 consists of 15 residues. Germline loops: CDR1 MNHNS, CDR2 SASEGT. V gave up 3 bases and J gave up 4 bases; unmatched junction bases: 2. The CDR3 region is CASSETSGSADTQYF. DNA of the CDR3: TGTGCCAGCAGTGAGACTAGCGGGAGTGCAGATACGCAGTATTTT.

The chain employs TRBV6-1 and TRBJ1-1, with D perhaps matching TRBD1 (6 bases). Germline CDR1 reads MNHNS; CDR2 reads SASEGT. This CDR3 is 17 amino acids long. V was cut by 0 bases and J by 0 bases, with 14 bases left in between. CDR3 region: CASSEAFGQTLNTEAFF. DNA for the CDR3: TGTGCCAGCAGTGAAGCGTTTGGACAGACTTTGAACACTGAAGCTTTCTTT.

The V and J genes are TRBV5-1 and TRBJ2-5; D unclear. This CDR3 is 12 amino acids long. CDR1 is SGHRS, CDR2 YFSETQ, per germline. The V end was cut by 4 bases, the J end by 6 bases, with 10 bases between. The CDR3 nucleotides read TGCGCCAGCAGCGAAAGCGAGCAGACCCAGTACTTC. It translates to CASSESEQTQYF.

The sample holds one count of this clone. The chain employs TRBV7-8 and TRBJ1-3, with D unresolved. The CDR3 totals 13 residues. Germline loops: CDR1 SGHVS, CDR2 FQNEAQ. V was trimmed by 3 bases and J by 6 bases, leaving 9 bases between them. DNA of the CDR3: TGTGCCAGCAGCTTGAACAAAGAAAACACCATATATTTT. Translation: CASSLNKENTIYF.

The rearrangement uses TRBV4-1 and TRBJ2-6, with 8 nucleotides matching TRBD1. V gave up 0 bases and J gave up 11 bases; unmatched junction bases: 9. The CDR3 loop spans 16 amino acids. Per germline, CDR1 MGHRA and CDR2 YSYEKL. The CDR3 reads CASSQDRQGAQDVLTF. The CDR3 DNA follows: TGCGCCAGCAGCCAAGATCGCCAGGGGGCGCAGGACGTCCTGACTTTC.

This chain connects TRBV3-1 (or the pseudogene TRBV3-2) to TRBJ1-4; perhaps TRBD1 as D (6 bases). CDR1 and CDR2 from the germline V gene are LGHDT and YNNKEL (reference sequence). The CDR3 runs 15 residues. V lost 4 bases, J lost 8 bases, and 17 bases lay in between. CDR3 sequence reads: CASSLPGGGREKLFF. CDR3 DNA sequence: TGTGCCAGCAGCCTCCCCGGGGGGGGGCGGGAAAAACTGTTTTTT.